This TCR beta chain derives from a study of blood T cell repertoires in COVID-19. Only one count was recorded for this clone. Assay used: immunoSEQ multiplex PCR; TCRdb lists only in-frame clones, some missing. The sample carries 120,000 to 150,000 clones, less than 90% recorded once. Recruited during active infection, patients (from Seattle) were subsequently followed longitudinally. Germline V gives CDR1 SGHDN, CDR2 FVKESK. Trimming removed 2 bases from V and 5 bases from J, with 6 bases in between. This CDR3 is 13 amino acids long. Sequenced: peripheral blood. This sequence originates from a man aged 25-45 years with COVID-19, enrolled during active disease. V gene TRBV14 combines with J gene TRBJ2-2, with D perhaps matching TRBD1 (6 bases). In nucleotides, the CDR3 is TGTGCCAGCAGCCAAACAGGGACCGGGGAGCTGTTTTTT. Its translation is CASSQTGTGELFF.